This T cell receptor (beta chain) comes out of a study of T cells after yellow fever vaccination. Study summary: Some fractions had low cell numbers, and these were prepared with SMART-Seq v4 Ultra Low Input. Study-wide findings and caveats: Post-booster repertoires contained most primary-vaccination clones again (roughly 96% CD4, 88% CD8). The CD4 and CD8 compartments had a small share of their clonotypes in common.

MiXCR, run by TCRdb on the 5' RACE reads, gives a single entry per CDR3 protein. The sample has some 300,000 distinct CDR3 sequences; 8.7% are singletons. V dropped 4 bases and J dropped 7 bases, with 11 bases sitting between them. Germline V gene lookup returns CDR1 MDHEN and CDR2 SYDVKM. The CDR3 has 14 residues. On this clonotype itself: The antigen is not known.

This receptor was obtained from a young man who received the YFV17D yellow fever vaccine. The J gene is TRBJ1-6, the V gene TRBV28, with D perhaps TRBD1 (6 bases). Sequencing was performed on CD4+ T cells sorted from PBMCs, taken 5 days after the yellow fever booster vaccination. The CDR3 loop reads CASSSATGNSPLHF. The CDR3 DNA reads TGTGCCAGCAGTTCAGCTACAGGGAATTCACCCCTCCACTTT.